Listed below are T cell receptor beta chains from one sample, sequenced in a study. TCRdb redid the calling of the 5' RACE reads with MiXCR, one entry per CDR3 protein. Of around 9,000 distinct CDR3 sequences listed, over 50% were seen once; the top ten hold around 6.4%. Sequenced input: Tregs sorted from a lymph node. The receptors derive from a female donor with breast cancer. CDR3s include the opening cysteine and the closing phenylalanine or tryptophan. D genes are given only for firm matches. Not every row has a clone size; where given, it reads once, few, many or a size class.

14 | TRBJ2-7 | . | TRBV12-3/TRBV12-4 | . | CASSFGRGTYEQYF | TGTGCCAGCAGTTTTGGTCGGGGAACCTACGAGCAGTACTTC
13 | TRBJ2-2 | . | TRBV20-1 | . | CSARAGGARELFF | TGCAGTGCTAGAGCGGGCGGGGCCCGGGAGCTGTTTTTT
13 | TRBJ1-1 | once | TRBV4-3 | . | CASGQVPGREAFF | TGCGCCAGCGGCCAAGTACCCGGACGTGAAGCTTTCTTC
11 | TRBJ1-1 | few | TRBV5-1 | . | CASSVNNEAFF | TGCGCCAGCAGCGTCAATAATGAAGCTTTCTTT
14 | TRBJ2-5 | . | TRBV10-3 | . | CAIIRNRDQETQYF | TGTGCCATCATTAGAAACCGGGATCAAGAGACCCAGTACTTC
15 | TRBJ2-3 | . | TRBV14 | . | CASSEDRFSTDTQYF | TGTGCCAGCAGCGAGGACAGATTTAGCACAGATACGCAGTATTTT
12 | TRBJ1-1 | . | TRBV4-1 | . | CASSQYPREAFF | TGCGCCAGCAGCCAATATCCCAGGGAAGCTTTCTTT
15 | TRBJ1-1 | . | TRBV18 | . | CASSPNRQTNTEAFF | TGTGCCAGCTCACCAAATCGACAGACGAACACTGAAGCTTTCTTT
13 | TRBJ1-1 | few | TRBV18 | . | CASSPWGNTEAFF | TGTGCCAGCTCACCGTGGGGGAACACTGAAGCTTTCTTT
17 | TRBJ1-5 | few | TRBV6-2/TRBV6-3 | . | CASSYKIEEGGNQPQHF | TGTGCCAGCAGTTACAAGATAGAGGAGGGGGGCAATCAGCCCCAGCATTTT
15 | TRBJ1-2 | . | TRBV3-1 | . | CASSQVREANYGYTF | TGTGCCAGCAGCCAAGTCAGGGAAGCTAACTATGGCTACACCTTC
14 | TRBJ2-3 | . | TRBV5-1 | . | CASSFGQDTDTQYF | TGCGCCAGCAGCTTTGGGCAGGACACAGATACGCAGTATTTT
16 | TRBJ1-4 | . | TRBV20-1 | . | CSARDLDLGRAEKLFF | TGCAGTGCTAGAGATTTAGATTTGGGGAGGGCTGAAAAACTGTTTTTT
15 | TRBJ2-3 | few | TRBV4-1 | . | CASSLPGGGRDTQYF | TGCGCCAGCAGCCTACCCGGAGGAGGGCGCGATACGCAGTATTTT
12 | TRBJ1-2 | . | TRBV6-2/TRBV6-3 | . | CASVGRAYGYTF | TGTGCCAGCGTGGGACGGGCCTATGGCTACACCTTC
13 | TRBJ2-3 | few | TRBV4-3 | TRBD2 | CASSQGGGDTQYF | TGCGCCAGCAGCCAAGGGGGGGGTGATACGCAGTATTTT
15 | TRBJ1-5 | . | TRBV15 | TRBD1 | CATSKDGDSNQPQHF | TGTGCCACCAGCAAAGATGGGGACAGTAATCAGCCCCAGCATTTT
14 | TRBJ1-4 | few | TRBV20-1 | TRBD1 | CSAGTGATNEKLFF | TGCAGTGCTGGTACAGGGGCAACTAATGAAAAACTGTTTTTT